This record concerns one TCR beta chain sequence. Its antigen is unknown. It has no much larger one-base neighbor in the sample; base qualities were not kept. Collaborating institutions collected whole blood in K2EDTA tubes following their own protocols. For TCRbeta analysis, collaborators shipped samples as frozen whole blood, isolated PBMCs, or DNA extracted from either of those sample types. The data belong to a study of blood T cell repertoires in COVID-19 (dated by TCRdb to 2018 to 2021). As for the study more broadly: Samples covering the acute and convalescent phases of COVID-19 were provided by collaborators in the United States, Italy and Spain. Where available, HLA class I and class II types were taken from metadata supplied by the sample provider and were not determined by assay-based typing. The repertoires were released in a freely available public database intended as a resource for research on the immune response to SARS-CoV-2. Subjects who had been exposed to COVID-19, were actively infected with it, or had recovered from it provided the deeply sampled blood TCRbeta repertoires that made up the dataset. Samples came from the ongoing ImmuneRACE study (first 160 participants) plus 1,254 subjects from 6 global collaborators. The material from the prospective study consisted of cDNA or gDNA derived from T cells, B-cell-depleted T cells, or PBMCs. Sample metadata almost always included a de-identified subject ID, COVID-19 status, age in years and sex.

The immunoSEQ Assay, a bias-controlled multiplex PCR, was used to amplify TCRbeta CDR3 regions from genomic DNA. On the authors' methods: Within the assay, amplification of reference gene primers was used to estimate how many nucleated cells each sample contained. To quantify the absolute abundance of each unique TCRbeta CDR3 rearrangement, sequence reads were collapsed and filtered. For each sample, productive Simpson clonality was calculated by taking the square root of Simpson's diversity index across productive rearrangements. In TCRdb, the immuneACCESS table is reduced to in-frame sequences with V and J assigned. These tables do not hold every clone; where another copy was compared, an unresolved V gene accounts for under half, and the others remain unexplained. V and J calls and clone size follow that table, whereas D and trimming were derived from the DNA. The sample table lists under 250,000 clones, roughly 80% of them with a count of one. Of the sample, roughly 7.9% falls within the top ten clones.

The CDR3 holds 14 amino acids from the cysteine to the phenylalanine. Solely the CDR3 DNA is kept, with 42 bases framed from the first base. The germline V gene specifies SGHRS as CDR1 and YFSETQ as CDR2. The V and J ends are trimmed by 5 bases and 4 bases, leaving 15 bases between them. Results and caveats for the whole study, not just this receptor: How much clinical and demographic metadata was included differed by source and by participant, and the metadata was provided uncurated.

This chain joins TRBV5-1 to TRBJ1-1; perhaps TRBD1 is the D gene, with 6 bases matching. This clonotype originated in a woman of 80 years or more with acute or convalescent COVID-19. Sample: peripheral blood. The base sequence is TGCGCCAGCAGTGTAGCACAGGGACGCACTGAAGCTTTCTTT. The resulting protein is CASSVAQGRTEAFF.